This entry lists 23 T cell receptor beta chains sequenced from one sample in a study of Ad26.COV2.S vaccination and SARS-CoV-2 variants. Described treatment: some 20 received Ad26.COV2.S at low or high dose, single or two shots; roughly five received placebo; per-sample allocation not given. At day 63 after the first vaccine or placebo injection, samples were drawn. The method was immunoSEQ multiplex PCR; TCRdb's version includes in-frame clones alone and lacks a portion of them. The data contain 300,000 to 400,000 clones, roughly nine tenths of them singletons. Sequenced here: peripheral blood, sampled in a trial of Ad26.COV2.S vaccine versus placebo. The source is a person aged 18-65 years who received the Ad26.COV2.S COVID-19 vaccine or a placebo.

This chain links TRBV7-2 with TRBJ2-3, with TRBD2 identical over 14 bases. The trim removed 8 bases at V and 3 bases at J, leaving 10 bases unmatched. CDR1 SGHTA and CDR2 FQGNSA come from the germline V gene. The CDR3 is made up of 17 amino acids. The CDR3 DNA sequence: TGTGCCAGCTCCTATCTAAGACTAGCGGGGGGGACAGATACGCAGTATTTT. Protein sequence: CASSYLRLAGGTDTQYF.

This chain joins TRBV3-1 (or the pseudogene TRBV3-2) and TRBJ1-2; D unclear. The CDR3 is made up of 15 amino acids. The germline CDR1 and CDR2 sequences are LGHDT and YNNKEL (reference sequence). V dropped 1 base and J dropped 6 bases, with 15 bases sitting between them. In DNA, the CDR3 is TGTGCCAGCAGCCAAGCCGGACGGGGTTTTAATGGCTACACCTTC. Translating gives CASSQAGRGFNGYTF.

The chain couples TRBV9 to TRBJ1-6, with a weak D call TRBD1 (6 bases). V gave up 4 bases and J gave up 9 bases, with 11 bases separating them. The CDR3 is made up of 13 amino acids. Germline V gene lookup returns CDR1 SGDLS and CDR2 YYNGEE. The CDR3 DNA reads TGTGCCAGCAGCCCAAGAGGGGGTTCACCCCTCCACTTT. Translation gives CASSPRGGSPLHF.

CDR3 in DNA: TGTGCCAGCAGCCCTCCCGTCGAGAGCGCCCACAATGAGCAGTTCTTC. Translated: CASSPPVESAHNEQFF. The chain couples TRBV13 to TRBJ2-1, with D uncertain. CDR3 size: 16 residues. Germline assignment: CDR1 PRHDT and CDR2 FYEKMQ (reference sequence). V gave up 5 bases and J gave up 5 bases, with 19 bases separating them.

This clone was found a few times. The genes are TRBV4-3 and TRBJ1-4; 8 bases align to TRBD1. V lost 0 bases, J lost 8 bases, and 8 bases stayed unmatched. This CDR3 has 16 amino acids. Germline loops: CDR1 LGHNA, CDR2 YSLEER. In nucleotides, the CDR3 is TGCGCCAGCAGCCAAGAGAATCCAGGGGGCGGCGAAAAACTGTTTTTT. Translating gives CASSQENPGGGEKLFF.

This clone was observed once. This rearrangement joins TRBV6-2 or TRBV6-3 to TRBJ1-1; D is possibly TRBD1 (5 bases). Trimming pared 2 bases from V and 1 base from J, leaving 14 bases between. CDR1 MNHEY and CDR2 SVGEGT come from the germline V gene. The CDR3 runs 16 residues. DNA for the CDR3: TGTGCCAGCAGTTACAGACTGAAGAGGGGGAACACTGAAGCTTTCTTT. Translating it yields CASSYRLKRGNTEAFF.

The chain uses TRBV7-2 and TRBJ2-7, with 7 bases that match TRBD1. This CDR3 is 13 amino acids long. V dropped 5 bases and J dropped 3; count of bases not matched to a gene: 4. Germline CDR1 and CDR2: SGHTA and FQGNSA. CDR3: CASSIDRVYEQYV. The CDR3 DNA is TGTGCCAGCAGCATAGACAGGGTCTACGAGCAGTACGTC.

The genes are TRBV4-3 and TRBJ1-1; D ambiguous. CDR1 and CDR2 (germline): LGHNA, YSLEER. The CDR3 length is 14 residues. V was pared by 4 bases and J by 2 bases, with 11 bases between. CDR3 in DNA: TGCGCCAGCAGCCTCCGGACTCCTAACACTGAAGCTTTCTTT. Translated, it gives CASSLRTPNTEAFF.

The chain employs TRBV30 and TRBJ2-1; D not certain. The V end lost 0 bases, the J end lost 10 bases, and 4 bases lay between the germline ends. The CDR3 loop spans 10 amino acids. From germline, CDR1 is GTSNPN and CDR2 SVGIG (reference sequence). The CDR3 bases are TGTGCCTGGAGTGTACACGAGCAGTTCTTC. Amino acid sequence: CAWSVHEQFF.

The chain combines TRBV4-3 with TRBJ1-4, with D hard to call. The germline V and J ends were trimmed by 0 bases and 6 bases, with 11 bases remaining between them. CDR3 length: 15 amino acids. Germline CDR1 LGHNA, CDR2 YSLEER. CDR3 amino acids: CASSQEARSYEKLFF. The CDR3 region has the DNA TGCGCCAGCAGCCAAGAAGCCAGGAGCTATGAAAAACTGTTTTTT.

As DNA, the CDR3 is TGTGCCAGCAGCTTAGCTGATGACAGCTCCAGTGGGCAGCCCCAGCATTTT. As protein: CASSLADDSSSGQPQHF. This sequence joins TRBV7-2 and TRBJ1-5, with a weak D call TRBD1 (5 bases). Trimming removed 0 bases at V and 7 bases at J, with 19 bases between. The germline V gene has CDR1 SGHTA and CDR2 FQGNSA. This CDR3 region has 17 residues.

The chain uses TRBV7-3 and TRBJ1-1; possibly TRBD1 for D (5 bases). In germline, CDR1 is SGHTA, CDR2 FQGTGA. Trimming shortened V by 5 bases and J by 4 bases, and 11 bases separated the two germline ends. The CDR3 consists of 13 residues. CDR3 DNA sequence: TGTGCCAGCAGCCTTAGAAGGGGCACTGAAGCTTTCTTT. It specifies CASSLRRGTEAFF.

The chain joins TRBV5-4 to TRBJ2-1, with 7 bases matching TRBD2. Germline V gene lookup returns CDR1 SGHNT and CDR2 YYREEE (reference sequence). The CDR3 extends over 19 amino acids. Germline trimming cut 2 bases from V and 3 bases from J; bases unmatched to any gene: 17. CDR3 DNA sequence: TGTGCCAGCAGCTTTTGGGCGGTGGTTGGGTCGGGGGGCTACAATGAGCAGTTCTTC. It specifies CASSFWAVVGSGGYNEQFF. The whole variable domain, filled in from reference TRBV5-4 and TRBJ2-1, reads ETGVTQSPTHLIKTRGQQVTLRCSSQSGHNTVSWYQQALGQGPQFIFQYYREEENGRGNFPPRFSGLQFPNYSSELNVNALELDDSALYLCASSFWAVVGSGGYNEQFFGPGTRLTVL.

This chain connects TRBV4-3 to TRBJ2-2; TRBD1 or TRBD2 may be the D gene (5 bases each). Trimming left V 1 base short and J 0 bases short, with 9 bases between. This CDR3 is built from 16 residues. CDR1 is LGHNA, CDR2 YSLEER, per germline. The CDR3 coding sequence is TGCGCCAGCAGCCAAGTCGGGACGGCGAACACCGGGGAGCTGTTTTTT. This translates into CASSQVGTANTGELFF.

The chain uses TRBV10-1 and TRBJ1-5, with TRBD1 identical over 10 bases. This CDR3 is 19 amino acids long. The germline CDR1 and CDR2 sequences are WNHNN and SYGVQD (reference sequence). J lost 0 bases, V lost 6 bases, and 14 bases had no gene match. The CDR3 region is CASRGNAGTGENSNQPQHF. The CDR3 DNA reads as TGCGCCAGCAGAGGAAACGCCGGGACAGGGGAGAATAGCAATCAGCCCCAGCATTTT.

This clone was found once. This chain uses TRBV3-1 (or the pseudogene TRBV3-2) with TRBJ2-1; possibly TRBD1 for D (7 bases). V was trimmed by 1 base and J by 5 bases, leaving 15 bases between them. From germline, CDR1 is LGHDT and CDR2 YNNKEL (reference sequence). There are 16 residues in the CDR3. CDR3 DNA sequence: TGTGCCAGCAGCCAAGCAGGGGGGATAAACCACAATGAGCAGTTCTTC. It codes for CASSQAGGINHNEQFF.

The chain employs TRBV5-5 and TRBJ1-1; possible D gene TRBD1, 6 bases. Trimming took 4 bases from V and 5 from J, leaving 15 bases between them. Germline V gene sequence: CDR1 SGHKS, CDR2 YYEKEE (reference sequence). The CDR3 runs 14 residues. The CDR3: CASSLPGRGTEAFF. The CDR3 DNA follows: TGTGCCAGCAGCCTTCCAGGGAGGGGGACTGAAGCTTTCTTT.

The chain joins TRBV12-3 or TRBV12-4 to TRBJ1-4, with D maybe TRBD1 (5 bases). Trimming pared 8 bases from V and 8 bases from J, leaving 15 bases between. There are 13 residues in the CDR3. The CDR3 loop is CASGSGTLEKLFF. The CDR3 coding sequence is TGTGCCAGCGGATCCGGGACCCTAGAAAAACTGTTTTTT.

The rearrangement links TRBV5-1 to TRBJ1-4, with TRBD1 matching over 8 bases. Unmatched junction bases numbered 5, after V lost 0 bases and J lost 4 bases. The CDR3 spans 16 residues. CDR1 is SGHRS, CDR2 YFSETQ, per germline. CDR3 bases: TGCGCCAGCAGCTTGGGCGGGACAGGCATTAATGAAAAACTGTTTTTT. This encodes CASSLGGTGINEKLFF.

This clone was found once. The V call is TRBV12-3 or TRBV12-4, the J call TRBJ1-2; D gene uncertain. V shed 3 bases and J shed 7 bases, with 9 bases lying between them. This CDR3 region has 12 residues. CDR3 nucleotide sequence: TGTGCCAGCAGTTTGACGAGGACTGGCTACACCTTC. Amino acid sequence: CASSLTRTGYTF.

To note about this clone: This CDR3 is also generated by other DNA sequences in the sample. This chain uses TRBV19 with TRBJ1-1; D not certain. V lost 3 bases and J 3 bases, leaving 11 bases between the germline ends. The germline V gene encodes CDR1 LNHDA and CDR2 SQIVND (reference sequence). This CDR3 region has 14 residues. The CDR3 sequence: CASSIRAEDTEAFF. The CDR3 bases are TGTGCCAGTAGTATCCGGGCCGAGGACACTGAAGCTTTCTTT.

The rearrangement joins TRBV6-5 to TRBJ1-5; D remains unclear. Looked up from germline, CDR1 is MNHEY and CDR2 is SVGAGI. The CDR3 is 13 residues long. The V end was cut by 6 bases, the J end by 3 bases, with 9 bases between. CDR3 loop: CASRVGDNQPQHF. The CDR3 nucleotides are TGTGCCAGCAGAGTTGGGGACAATCAGCCCCAGCATTTT.

The J gene is TRBJ2-2, the V gene TRBV28; the D gene is possibly TRBD1 (5 bases). Between the trimmed V and J ends, which lost 3 bases and 6 bases, there was a span of 14 bases. CDR1 is MDHEN, CDR2 SYDVKM, per germline. This CDR3 comprises 15 residues. This CDR3 reads CASSFKLGVSGELFF. The DNA for the CDR3 is TGTGCCAGCAGTTTTAAGTTAGGGGTCTCCGGGGAGCTGTTTTTT. The full variable domain, with the rest looked up from reference TRBV28 and TRBJ2-2, is DVKVTQSSRYLVKRTGEKVFLECVQDMDHENMFWYRQDPGLGLRLIYFSYDVKMKEKGDIPEGYSVSREKKERFSLILESASTNQTSMYLCASSFKLGVSGELFFGEGSRLTVL.